The subject of this entry is one T cell receptor (beta chain). Its specificity is not known. This specimen comes from a study of T cells in Graves' hyperthyroidism and ophthalmopathy. Study-wide points: Blood also contained most expanded thyroid clonotypes above 0.001.

The germline V gene encodes CDR1 DFQATT and CDR2 SNEGSKA (reference sequence). Trimming cost V 8 bases and J 0 bases, with 12 bases left between them. This CDR3 spans 13 amino acids. TCR beta CDR3 sequences were amplified from RNA transcripts. Using the HTBI primer set, a first-round RT-PCR was run on the TCR CDR3. One entry per CDR3 protein, called by TCRdb with MiXCR from the multiplex PCR reads. The sample contains roughly 500,000 distinct CDR3 sequences, just over 45% of which appear only once. The clonotype originates from an adult woman with Graves' disease, either hyperthyroidism or ophthalmopathy (not recorded which). Sequences were obtained from peripheral blood or thyroid tissue (not recorded which). This chain links TRBV20-1 with TRBJ2-3; D possibly corresponds to TRBD2 (5 bases). CDR3 region: CSYSVSSTDTQYF. In DNA form, the CDR3 reads TGCAGTTATAGCGTTTCTAGCACAGATACGCAGTATTTT.